The rows below give T cell receptor beta chains drawn from one sample of a study of T cell repertoires in cytomegalovirus infection. Antigens for these TCRs are unknown. TCRdb analysed the reads with MiXCR anew, one entry per CDR3 protein. The sample records fewer than 900,000 distinct CDR3 sequences, under 35% being singletons. The sequences come from cultured CD8+ T cells from PBMCs, collected from culture after CMV antigen stimulation. The receptors originated from a human donor in good health (CMV status not recorded). Some clones in this sample may be carry-over from other donors' samples. CDR3s include the opening cysteine and the closing phenylalanine or tryptophan. A D gene is named only where the DNA matches it firmly. For some rows the clone size is stated as once, few or many, or as a class when expanded; others skip it.

d_gene,v_gene,j_gene,abundance,CDR3nt,CDR3aa
.,TRBV7-8,TRBJ1-6,many,TGTGCCAGCAGCTCCACCGGGACACCATACCCACCCCTCCACTTT,CASSSTGTPYPPLHF
TRBD1,TRBV4-1,TRBJ2-6,few,TGCGCCAGCAGCCAGAGGCTGACAGGGCAATTTGAGGCCAACGTCCTGACTTTC,CASSQRLTGQFEANVLTF
.,TRBV7-9,TRBJ1-5,.,TGTGCCAGCAGCTATTCGAATGTGAATCAGCCCCAGCATTTT,CASSYSNVNQPQHF
TRBD2,TRBV10-3,TRBJ2-1,few,TGTGCCATCAGTGGTTCTCTAGCGGGGGCTAACAATGAGCAGTTCTTC,CAISGSLAGANNEQFF
TRBD1,TRBV12-3/TRBV12-4,TRBJ2-3,few,TGTGCCAGCAACCCTAGGACAGGGACGAGAGAAACGCAGTATTTT,CASNPRTGTRETQYF
.,TRBV6-5,TRBJ1-3,.,TGTGCCAGCAGCGTAGGACCCATGAGCTCTGGAAACACCATATATTTT,CASSVGPMSSGNTIYF
.,TRBV6-2/TRBV6-3,TRBJ2-6,.,TGTGCCAGCAGTTCCGTGACAGCGACAGTCTCTGGGGCCAACGTCCTGACTTTC,CASSSVTATVSGANVLTF
.,TRBV12-3/TRBV12-4,TRBJ2-7,few,TGTGCCAGCAGTTTTGCCAGCTACTACGAGCAGTACTTC,CASSFASYYEQYF
.,TRBV11-2,TRBJ1-1,.,TGTGCCAGCAGCTTAATTTCGGCCACTGAAGCTTTCTTT,CASSLISATEAFF
.,TRBV19,TRBJ2-1,many,TGTGCCAGTAGTATAGGGGAGAGACAGTACAATGAGCAGTTCTTC,CASSIGERQYNEQFF
.,TRBV2,TRBJ2-3,few,TGTGCCAGTCCGAGTGGGGGCTTGGATACGCAGTATTTT,CASPSGGLDTQYF
TRBD2,TRBV7-6,TRBJ2-1,many,TGTGCCAGCAGCTTCGAACTAGCGGGGGTGAATGAGCAGTTCTTC,CASSFELAGVNEQFF
.,TRBV27,TRBJ2-1,many,TGTGCCAGCAGTACCGGCAGGGGCCTATACAATGAGCAGTTCTTC,CASSTGRGLYNEQFF
.,TRBV7-8,TRBJ2-7,.,TGTGCCAGCAGCTCCTGGACTGTATACGAGCAGTACTTC,CASSSWTVYEQYF
.,TRBV23-1,TRBJ1-1,.,TGCGCCAGCAGTCAATCGGCCAGACAGAACACTGAAGCTTTCTTT,CASSQSARQNTEAFF
.,TRBV24-1,TRBJ2-7,.,TGTGCCACCAGTTGGCTGGGGTACTACGAGCAGTACTTC,CATSWLGYYEQYF
.,TRBV9,TRBJ1-1,once,TGTGCCAGCAGCGGGAGTCGCACTGAAGCTTTCTTT,CASSGSRTEAFF
.,TRBV4-1,TRBJ1-6,few,TGCGCCAGCAGCCAAGTACCCGGCCAGGGGTCACCCCTCCACTTT,CASSQVPGQGSPLHF
.,TRBV27,TRBJ2-5,.,TGTGCCAGCCTCTCTCCGGGGCCCCAGTACTTC,CASLSPGPQYF
.,TRBV20-1,TRBJ2-2,.,TGCAGTGCTAGAGATCCGGGGAAAGGGGAGCTGTTTTTT,CSARDPGKGELFF
.,TRBV7-9,TRBJ1-6,.,TGTGCCAGCAGCTTAGAGTCGGCAGGGGCGGGTTCACCCCTCCACTTT,CASSLESAGAGSPLHF
.,TRBV27,TRBJ1-1,.,TGTGCCAGCAGTATTACAGGGATCACTGAAGCTTTCTTT,CASSITGITEAFF
TRBD2,TRBV6-6,TRBJ2-3,.,TGTGCCAGCAGTTTCCTGGGGGGGGATAGCACAGATACGCAGTATTTT,CASSFLGGDSTDTQYF
TRBD1,TRBV12-3/TRBV12-4,TRBJ1-4,many,TGTGCCAGCAGTTTATGGGGACAGGGATCGGGAGAAAAACTGTTTTTT,CASSLWGQGSGEKLFF
.,TRBV27,TRBJ1-5,many,TGTGCCAGCAGTTTCTCGGGTTATAGTCAGCCCCAGCATTTT,CASSFSGYSQPQHF
.,TRBV4-1,TRBJ2-5,.,TGCGCCAGCAGCCAAGATGATGAGGTAAACCAAGAGACCCAGTACTTC,CASSQDDEVNQETQYF
.,TRBV6-5,TRBJ2-6,.,TGTGCCAGCAGTTACTCGATCTCCGGTGCTGGGGCCAACGTCCTGACTTTC,CASSYSISGAGANVLTF
.,TRBV5-6,TRBJ1-6,.,TGTGCCAGCAGCTTGGGTGTCAGCTCCTATAATTCACCCCTCCACTTT,CASSLGVSSYNSPLHF